The 9 T cell receptor beta chains presented below share a single source sample, sequenced in a study of T cell responses to AZD1222 COVID-19 vaccine. Generated by immunoSEQ multiplex PCR, the TCRdb table keeps only in-frame clones and is missing some. The data contain 120,000 or so clones, roughly nine tenths of them singletons. Sequences were derived from peripheral blood, sampled on day 0 of AZD1222 vaccination. The source is an adult in good health.

This chain uses TRBV15 with TRBJ1-4, with D tentatively TRBD1 (5 bases). This CDR3 region has 14 residues. Germline V gives CDR1 LNHNV, CDR2 YYDKDF (reference sequence). V lost 8 bases to trimming and J lost 10 bases, with 20 bases between them. The CDR3 bases are TGTGCCACCTCTCGGGGGTTAGGTAGTGGAAAACTGTTTTTT. Amino acids: CATSRGLGSGKLFF.

CDR3 in DNA: TGCGCCAGGGTTAGGGCCCCGCGGGGCTACACCTTC. Its translation is CARVRAPRGYTF. The chain recombines TRBV23-1 with TRBJ1-2; no definite D call. TRBV23-1 is assigned to the ORF class and has an uncertain function. CDR3 length equals 12 residues. V lost 9 bases and J lost 8, with 16 bases in between.

A note on this clone: Its ends do not fully match the called genes, so a read error is possible. This chain joins TRBV19 and TRBJ1-2; D ambiguous. CDR1 is LNHDA and CDR2 is SQIVND in the germline V gene (reference sequence). This CDR3 spans 15 amino acids. The CDR3 DNA is TGTGCCAGTAGTTTAGAACAGCTTCCTAACTATGGCTACACCTTC. Its protein is CASSLEQLPNYGYTF.

This clone occurred once. The rearrangement uses TRBV4-2 and TRBJ1-4, with a tentative D call TRBD1 (5 bases). The CDR3 is 15 residues long. V was cut by 3 bases and J by 7 bases, with 15 bases left in between. Germline values: CDR1 LGHNA, CDR2 YNFKEQ. Here the CDR3 reads CASSQTRAMSEKLFF. DNA for the CDR3: TGTGCCAGCAGCCAGACCAGGGCGATGTCTGAAAAACTGTTTTTT.

The rearrangement links TRBV10-2 to TRBJ1-4; 9 nucleotides line up with TRBD1. The germline V gene encodes CDR1 WSHSY and CDR2 SAAADI. The CDR3 has 15 residues. V was clipped by 8 bases and J by 6 bases; unmatched bases: 10. The DNA of the CDR3 is TGCGCCAGCGGGCCTACAGGGGGCTTACATGAAAAACTGTTTTTT. Its protein product is CASGPTGGLHEKLFF.

This chain connects TRBV6-5 to TRBJ2-5; D perhaps matches TRBD1 (5 bases). Germline assignment: CDR1 MNHEY and CDR2 SVGAGI. With 0 bases removed from V and 4 bases from J, the gap between germline ends came to 12 bases. The CDR3 extends over 15 amino acids. CDR3 sequence (DNA): TGTGCCAGCAGTTACTCCTCAGGGTTCCGAGAGACCCAGTACTTC. Encoded protein: CASSYSSGFRETQYF.

The chain uses TRBV7-8 and TRBJ2-7; the D call may be TRBD1 or TRBD2 (5 bases each). Germline-derived CDR1 and CDR2 are SGHVS and FQNEAQ. Trimming cost V 5 bases and J 2 bases, with 13 bases left between them. CDR3 length: 14 residues. The CDR3 coding sequence is TGTGCCAGCAGCCTCGAGAGGGGTGCCTACGAGCAGTACTTC. This encodes CASSLERGAYEQYF.

The genes are TRBV2 and TRBJ2-1; possibly TRBD1 for D (5 bases). The CDR3 sequence is 15 residues long. Germline CDR1 and CDR2: SNHLY and FYNNEI. Between the trimmed V and J ends, which lost 4 bases and 0 bases, there was a span of 10 bases. CDR3 bases: TGTGCCAGCAGTGTAGACAGAGGCTCCTACAATGAGCAGTTCTTC. Amino acids: CASSVDRGSYNEQFF.

The rearrangement uses TRBV2 and TRBJ1-1, with unresolved D. The V end lost 6 bases, the J end lost 1 base, and 9 bases lay between the germline ends. The CDR3 runs 13 residues. CDR1 and CDR2 from the germline V gene are SNHLY and FYNNEI. In DNA form, the CDR3 reads TGTGCCAGCAGGGATATCCAGAACACTGAAGCTTTCTTT. Translated: CASRDIQNTEAFF.